The rows below give T cell receptor beta chains drawn from one sample of a study of cytomegalovirus exposure and HLA in healthy donors. Repertoires were generated with immunoSEQ multiplex PCR, while TCRdb's copy carries only in-frame clones and drops some. The data show nearly 200,000 clones, roughly 82% seen once. The sequenced material came from PBMCs. The receptors originated from a woman under 40 in good health and CMV-seropositive. The CDR3 runs from the conserved cysteine through the conserved F or W. The D gene is left open where the match is weak. Expanded clones are given a class, and other clones once, few, many or no size at all.

j_gene: TRBJ2-1; v_gene: TRBV5-1; d_gene: TRBD2; abundance: once; CDR3nt: TGCGCCAGCAGCTTGGAGAGCGGGATGGGTTACAATGAGCAGTTCTTC; CDR3aa: CASSLESGMGYNEQFF
j_gene: TRBJ1-3; v_gene: TRBV6-1; d_gene: -; abundance: -; CDR3nt: TGTGCCAGCAGTGTTTTACGGGAAGGAAACACCATATATTTT; CDR3aa: CASSVLREGNTIYF
j_gene: TRBJ2-7; v_gene: TRBV6-5; d_gene: TRBD1; abundance: -; CDR3nt: TGTGCCAGCAGTAGGGACAGAAGATACGAGCAGTACTTC; CDR3aa: CASSRDRRYEQYF
j_gene: TRBJ2-7; v_gene: TRBV30; d_gene: TRBD1; abundance: -; CDR3nt: TGTGCCTGGAGTACAGGGGGTACCTACGAGCAGTACTTC; CDR3aa: CAWSTGGTYEQYF
j_gene: TRBJ2-5; v_gene: TRBV2; d_gene: -; abundance: -; CDR3nt: TGTGCCAGCGGCTCCAACAGGGTTGGGACCCAGTACTTC; CDR3aa: CASGSNRVGTQYF
j_gene: TRBJ2-7; v_gene: TRBV28; d_gene: TRBD1; abundance: -; CDR3nt: TGTGCCAGCAGCTCTCGGACAGGTGCCTACGAGCAGTACTTC; CDR3aa: CASSSRTGAYEQYF
j_gene: TRBJ2-7; v_gene: TRBV9; d_gene: TRBD1; abundance: -; CDR3nt: TGTGCCAGCAGCGTCACCGGGACAGGGGGCCGGCAGTACTTC; CDR3aa: CASSVTGTGGRQYF
j_gene: TRBJ2-3; v_gene: TRBV10-2; d_gene: -; abundance: medium-sized; CDR3nt: TGCGCCAGCAGTGACGGGCCTCCGGGAACAGATACGCAGTATTTT; CDR3aa: CASSDGPPGTDTQYF
j_gene: TRBJ2-1; v_gene: TRBV4-1; d_gene: TRBD2; abundance: -; CDR3nt: TGCGCCAGCAGCCAAGCGGAAGAAGCGGGGAGCTCCTACAATGAGCAGTTCTTC; CDR3aa: CASSQAEEAGSSYNEQFF
j_gene: TRBJ2-5; v_gene: TRBV28; d_gene: TRBD2; abundance: once; CDR3nt: TGTGCCAGCAGTTTAGCGGGGGGTCGGGAGACCCAGTACTTC; CDR3aa: CASSLAGGRETQYF
j_gene: TRBJ2-1; v_gene: TRBV9; d_gene: TRBD2; abundance: -; CDR3nt: TGTGCCAGCAGCATAGCGGGAGGGAGGGATGAGCAGTTCTTC; CDR3aa: CASSIAGGRDEQFF
j_gene: TRBJ2-7; v_gene: TRBV7-9; d_gene: -; abundance: -; CDR3nt: TGTGCCAGCAGCTTTATAGCCTACGAGCAGTACTTC; CDR3aa: CASSFIAYEQYF
j_gene: TRBJ1-1; v_gene: TRBV7-9; d_gene: TRBD1; abundance: -; CDR3nt: TGTGCCAGCAGCCTCACGGGACAGGCGAGTACTGAAGCTTTCTTT; CDR3aa: CASSLTGQASTEAFF
j_gene: TRBJ1-3; v_gene: TRBV28; d_gene: -; abundance: -; CDR3nt: TGTGCCAGCAGTTATACGACAGAAGGAAACACCATATATTTT; CDR3aa: CASSYTTEGNTIYF
j_gene: TRBJ2-7; v_gene: TRBV7-2; d_gene: -; abundance: -; CDR3nt: TGTGCCAGCACCCTAAGCCCCTACGAGCAGTACTTC; CDR3aa: CASTLSPYEQYF
j_gene: TRBJ2-3; v_gene: TRBV5-1; d_gene: -; abundance: -; CDR3nt: TGCGCCAGCAGCTTGGACAGGGTGAGCACAGATACGCAGTATTTT; CDR3aa: CASSLDRVSTDTQYF
j_gene: TRBJ2-2; v_gene: TRBV18; d_gene: -; abundance: -; CDR3nt: TGTGCCAGCTCACCACCGGGGGCAATACTCACCGGGGAGCTGTTTTTT; CDR3aa: CASSPPGAILTGELFF
j_gene: TRBJ2-7; v_gene: TRBV28; d_gene: TRBD1; abundance: -; CDR3nt: TGTGCCAGCAGGACCGGGACAGGGGGCTACGAGCAGTACTTC; CDR3aa: CASRTGTGGYEQYF
j_gene: TRBJ2-2; v_gene: TRBV15; d_gene: -; abundance: -; CDR3nt: TGTGCCACCAGCAGAGATGTGGCGAAAGGAGGGAGCACCGGGGAGCTGTTTTTT; CDR3aa: CATSRDVAKGGSTGELFF
j_gene: TRBJ1-1; v_gene: TRBV5-1; d_gene: -; abundance: once; CDR3nt: TGCGCCAGCAGCTTGTATACGGGGACTGAGGCTTTCTTT; CDR3aa: CASSLYTGTEAFF
j_gene: TRBJ2-1; v_gene: TRBV6-5; d_gene: TRBD2; abundance: -; CDR3nt: TGTGCCAGCAGTTACTCGAGCGGGGATGAGCAGTTCTTC; CDR3aa: CASSYSSGDEQFF
j_gene: TRBJ1-1; v_gene: TRBV5-1; d_gene: -; abundance: -; CDR3nt: TGCGCCAGCAGCTTCCGGGCACAGGGGAACACTGAAGCTTTCTTT; CDR3aa: CASSFRAQGNTEAFF
j_gene: TRBJ2-3; v_gene: TRBV28; d_gene: TRBD2; abundance: once; CDR3nt: TGTGCCAGCAGTTTGTTTACTAGCGGGAGGAGGGCGCAGTATTTT; CDR3aa: CASSLFTSGRRAQYF
j_gene: TRBJ2-3; v_gene: TRBV5-1; d_gene: -; abundance: -; CDR3nt: TGCGCCAGCAGCTTGGCGGGGGTGGATACGCAGTATTTT; CDR3aa: CASSLAGVDTQYF
j_gene: TRBJ1-5; v_gene: TRBV19; d_gene: -; abundance: -; CDR3nt: TGTGCCAGTAGTATAGTACAGGGAGAGCCCCAGCATTTT; CDR3aa: CASSIVQGEPQHF
j_gene: TRBJ1-5; v_gene: TRBV6-1; d_gene: -; abundance: -; CDR3nt: TGTGCCAGCAGTGAAGCGGGACACGGACCCTTAACGCCCCAGCATTTT; CDR3aa: CASSEAGHGPLTPQHF
j_gene: TRBJ2-7; v_gene: TRBV5-1; d_gene: TRBD1; abundance: -; CDR3nt: TGCGCCAGCAGCTACCAGGGACAGGGGGACGAGCAGTACTTC; CDR3aa: CASSYQGQGDEQYF
j_gene: TRBJ2-5; v_gene: TRBV6-5; d_gene: -; abundance: few; CDR3nt: TGTGCCAGCAGTTACTCGATTTCAACTCAAGAGACCCAGTACTTC; CDR3aa: CASSYSISTQETQYF
j_gene: TRBJ2-5; v_gene: TRBV29-1; d_gene: TRBD2; abundance: -; CDR3nt: TGCAGCGCCGCACTAACTAGCGGGAGCTCTGAGACCCAGTACTTC; CDR3aa: CSAALTSGSSETQYF
j_gene: TRBJ2-7; v_gene: TRBV13; d_gene: -; abundance: -; CDR3nt: TGTGCCAGCAGCTTAGGCGTAGAGGTCTACGAGCAGTACTTC; CDR3aa: CASSLGVEVYEQYF
j_gene: TRBJ1-4; v_gene: TRBV7-8; d_gene: TRBD1; abundance: -; CDR3nt: TGTGCCAGCAGCTCGCGGACAGGCTGGGGAAAACTGTTTTTT; CDR3aa: CASSSRTGWGKLFF
j_gene: TRBJ2-3; v_gene: TRBV6-4; d_gene: TRBD1; abundance: -; CDR3nt: TGTGCCAGCAGTGACTCGCAGGGGGCGGGGAATACGCAGTATTTT; CDR3aa: CASSDSQGAGNTQYF
j_gene: TRBJ2-1; v_gene: TRBV7-9; d_gene: TRBD2; abundance: -; CDR3nt: TGTGCCAGCAGCTTTAAAGGCGGGAGTTCCTACAATGAGCAGTTCTTC; CDR3aa: CASSFKGGSSYNEQFF
j_gene: TRBJ2-3; v_gene: TRBV6-4; d_gene: TRBD2; abundance: -; CDR3nt: TGTGCCAGCAGTGACTCGACTAGCGGGAGGGGAGATACGCAGTATTTT; CDR3aa: CASSDSTSGRGDTQYF
j_gene: TRBJ1-1; v_gene: TRBV7-2; d_gene: -; abundance: -; CDR3nt: TGTGCCAGCAGCTTAAGGGAGGGGGTGAACACTGAAGCTTTCTTT; CDR3aa: CASSLREGVNTEAFF
j_gene: TRBJ2-5; v_gene: TRBV27; d_gene: TRBD2; abundance: -; CDR3nt: TGTGCCAGCAGCCCCCTGACTAGCGGGAGGAGGGAGACCCAGTACTTC; CDR3aa: CASSPLTSGRRETQYF
j_gene: TRBJ1-5; v_gene: TRBV27; d_gene: -; abundance: -; CDR3nt: TGTGCCAGCAGGCCTAAGGGAGTTAGCAATCAGCCCCAGCATTTT; CDR3aa: CASRPKGVSNQPQHF
j_gene: TRBJ1-1; v_gene: TRBV6-5; d_gene: -; abundance: -; CDR3nt: TGTGCCAGCAGAACGGGACTGATGAACACTGAAGCTTTCTTT; CDR3aa: CASRTGLMNTEAFF
j_gene: TRBJ1-2; v_gene: TRBV4-1; d_gene: TRBD1; abundance: -; CDR3nt: TGCGCCAGCAGCCAAGAATCGTACGGGACAGGAGATTACTATGGCTACACCTTC; CDR3aa: CASSQESYGTGDYYGYTF
j_gene: TRBJ2-7; v_gene: TRBV5-6; d_gene: -; abundance: -; CDR3nt: TGTGCCAGCAGCTTGGGTACTCCATACGAGCAGTACTTC; CDR3aa: CASSLGTPYEQYF
j_gene: TRBJ2-2; v_gene: TRBV29-1; d_gene: TRBD2; abundance: -; CDR3nt: TGCAGCGTTGTGCTAGCGGGGCACACCGGGGAGCTGTTTTTT; CDR3aa: CSVVLAGHTGELFF
j_gene: TRBJ2-2; v_gene: TRBV27; d_gene: -; abundance: -; CDR3nt: TGTGCCAGCAGTTTAACAGTTCGAGTCGGGGAGCTGTTTTTT; CDR3aa: CASSLTVRVGELFF
j_gene: TRBJ2-7; v_gene: TRBV5-1; d_gene: TRBD1; abundance: once; CDR3nt: TGCGCCAGCAGCTCTCCGGGACAGGGGGCGTACGAGCAGTACTTC; CDR3aa: CASSSPGQGAYEQYF
j_gene: TRBJ1-4; v_gene: TRBV11-2; d_gene: TRBD1; abundance: -; CDR3nt: TGTGCCAGCAGCCTAACACAGGGGACGAATGAAAAACTGTTTTTT; CDR3aa: CASSLTQGTNEKLFF
j_gene: TRBJ2-7; v_gene: TRBV6-1; d_gene: -; abundance: -; CDR3nt: TGTGCCAGCAGTGAAGTTGGGAGTGAGCAGTACTTC; CDR3aa: CASSEVGSEQYF
j_gene: TRBJ2-1; v_gene: TRBV5-1; d_gene: TRBD2; abundance: -; CDR3nt: TGCGCCAGCAGTTTCGTTCTAGCGGGAGGAAAAGGTGAGCAGTTCTTC; CDR3aa: CASSFVLAGGKGEQFF
j_gene: TRBJ1-2; v_gene: TRBV9; d_gene: -; abundance: -; CDR3nt: TGTGCCAGCAGCATTGATGGGGCAAACACCTTC; CDR3aa: CASSIDGANTF
j_gene: TRBJ2-7; v_gene: TRBV7-9; d_gene: -; abundance: -; CDR3nt: TGTGCCAGCAGCTTTATACAGGGCACCTCCTACGAGCAGTACTTC; CDR3aa: CASSFIQGTSYEQYF
j_gene: TRBJ2-6; v_gene: TRBV15; d_gene: -; abundance: once; CDR3nt: TGTGCCACCAGCAGAGGACTGGCCGGAGGCTCTGGGGCCAACGTCCTGACTTTC; CDR3aa: CATSRGLAGGSGANVLTF
j_gene: TRBJ1-4; v_gene: TRBV6-1; d_gene: -; abundance: -; CDR3nt: TGTGCCAGCAGTGATTACTGGAATGAAAAACTGTTTTTT; CDR3aa: CASSDYWNEKLFF
j_gene: TRBJ2-7; v_gene: TRBV2; d_gene: TRBD1; abundance: -; CDR3nt: TGTGCCAGCAGCGACTCCCCCGGGACAGGTGCCGACTACGAGCAGTACTTC; CDR3aa: CASSDSPGTGADYEQYF
j_gene: TRBJ2-7; v_gene: TRBV5-1; d_gene: -; abundance: -; CDR3nt: TGCGCCAGCAACCACGGGACACAATCCTACGAGCAGTACTTC; CDR3aa: CASNHGTQSYEQYF
j_gene: TRBJ1-1; v_gene: TRBV28; d_gene: -; abundance: -; CDR3nt: TGTGCCAGCAGTTTATCGAACAGTGAAGCTTTCTTT; CDR3aa: CASSLSNSEAFF